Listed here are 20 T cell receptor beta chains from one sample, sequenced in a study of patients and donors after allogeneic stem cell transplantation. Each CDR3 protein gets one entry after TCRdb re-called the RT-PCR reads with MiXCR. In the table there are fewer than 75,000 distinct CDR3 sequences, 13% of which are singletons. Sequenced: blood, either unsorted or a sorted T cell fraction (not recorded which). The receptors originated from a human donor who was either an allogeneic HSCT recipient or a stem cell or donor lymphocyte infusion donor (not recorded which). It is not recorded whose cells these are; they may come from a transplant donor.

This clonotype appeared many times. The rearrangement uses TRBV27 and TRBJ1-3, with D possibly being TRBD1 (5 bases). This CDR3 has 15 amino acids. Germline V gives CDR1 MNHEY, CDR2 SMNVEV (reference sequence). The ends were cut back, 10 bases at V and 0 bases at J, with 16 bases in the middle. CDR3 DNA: TGTGCCAACAACGCCGGGACCCTCTCTGGAAACACCATATATTTT. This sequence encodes CANNAGTLSGNTIYF.

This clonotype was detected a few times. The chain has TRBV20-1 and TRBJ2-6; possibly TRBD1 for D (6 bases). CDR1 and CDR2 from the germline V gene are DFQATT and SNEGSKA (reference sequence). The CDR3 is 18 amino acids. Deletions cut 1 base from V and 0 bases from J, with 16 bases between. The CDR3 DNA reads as TGCAGTGCTAGAGGTCGCAGGGGTCAAGACTCTGGGGCCAACGTCCTGACTTTC. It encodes CSARGRRGQDSGANVLTF.

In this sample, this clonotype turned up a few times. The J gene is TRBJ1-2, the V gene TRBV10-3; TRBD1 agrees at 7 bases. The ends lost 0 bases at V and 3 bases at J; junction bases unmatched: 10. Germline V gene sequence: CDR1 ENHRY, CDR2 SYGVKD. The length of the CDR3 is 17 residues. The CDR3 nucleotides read TGTGCCATCAGTGAGTCGAATGTCGACAGGGCTTACTATGGCTACACCTTC. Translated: CAISESNVDRAYYGYTF.

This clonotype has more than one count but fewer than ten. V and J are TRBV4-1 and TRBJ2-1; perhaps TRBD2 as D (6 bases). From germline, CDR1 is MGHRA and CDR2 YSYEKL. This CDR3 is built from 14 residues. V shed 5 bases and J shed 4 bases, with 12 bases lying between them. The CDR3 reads CASSAVGGYNEQFF. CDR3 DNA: TGCGCCAGCAGCGCAGTCGGGGGTTACAATGAGCAGTTCTTC.

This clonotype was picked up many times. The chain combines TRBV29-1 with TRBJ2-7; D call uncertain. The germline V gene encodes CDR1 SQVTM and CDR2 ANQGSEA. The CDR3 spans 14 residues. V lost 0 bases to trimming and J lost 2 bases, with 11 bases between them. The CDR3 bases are TGCAGCGTTGAAGAGGTAGGGAAGACCTACGAGCAGTACTTC. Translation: CSVEEVGKTYEQYF.

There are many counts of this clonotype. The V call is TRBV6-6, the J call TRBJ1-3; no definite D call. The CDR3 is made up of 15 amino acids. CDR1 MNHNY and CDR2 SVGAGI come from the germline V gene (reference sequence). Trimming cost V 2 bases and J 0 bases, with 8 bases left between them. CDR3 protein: CASSYTNLSGNTIYF. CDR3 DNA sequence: TGTGCCAGCAGTTACACGAACCTCTCTGGAAACACCATATATTTT.

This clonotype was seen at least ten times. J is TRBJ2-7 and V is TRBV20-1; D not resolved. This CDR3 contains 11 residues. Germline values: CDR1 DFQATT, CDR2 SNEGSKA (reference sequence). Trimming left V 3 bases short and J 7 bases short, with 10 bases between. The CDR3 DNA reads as TGCAGTGCTAGGGACCGTCTGGAGCAGTACTTC. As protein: CSARDRLEQYF.

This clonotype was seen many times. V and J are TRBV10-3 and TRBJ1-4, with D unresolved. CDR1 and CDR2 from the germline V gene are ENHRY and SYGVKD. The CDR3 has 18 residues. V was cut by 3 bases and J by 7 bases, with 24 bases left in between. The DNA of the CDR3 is TGTGCCATCAGTGACCCGGATTTGGGGAGCGATGGAACTGAAAAACTGTTTTTT. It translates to CAISDPDLGSDGTEKLFF.

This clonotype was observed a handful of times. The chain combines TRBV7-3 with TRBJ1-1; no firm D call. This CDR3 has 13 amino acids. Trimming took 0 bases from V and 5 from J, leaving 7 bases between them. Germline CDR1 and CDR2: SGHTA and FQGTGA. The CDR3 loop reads CASSLTPRTEAFF. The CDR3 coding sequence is TGTGCCAGCAGCTTAACCCCAAGGACTGAAGCTTTCTTT.

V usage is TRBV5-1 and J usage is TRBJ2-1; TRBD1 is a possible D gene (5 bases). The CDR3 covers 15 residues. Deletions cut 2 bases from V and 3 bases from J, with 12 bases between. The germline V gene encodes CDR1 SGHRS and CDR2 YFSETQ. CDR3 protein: CASSLPQGIYNEQFF. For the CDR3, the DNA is TGCGCCAGCAGCTTACCTCAGGGAATCTACAATGAGCAGTTCTTC.

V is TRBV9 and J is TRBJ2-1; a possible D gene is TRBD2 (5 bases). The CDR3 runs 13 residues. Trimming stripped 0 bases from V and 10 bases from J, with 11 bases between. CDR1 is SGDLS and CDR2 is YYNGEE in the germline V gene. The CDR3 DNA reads TGTGCCAGCAGCGTAGGGCCGGAGGAGGAGCAGTTCTTC. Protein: CASSVGPEEEQFF.

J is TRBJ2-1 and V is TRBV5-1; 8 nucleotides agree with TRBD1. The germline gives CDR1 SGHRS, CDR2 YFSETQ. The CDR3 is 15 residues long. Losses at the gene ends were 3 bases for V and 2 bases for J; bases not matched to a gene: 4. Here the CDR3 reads CASSSRQGTYNEQFF. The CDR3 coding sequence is TGCGCCAGCAGCTCAAGACAGGGGACCTACAATGAGCAGTTCTTC.

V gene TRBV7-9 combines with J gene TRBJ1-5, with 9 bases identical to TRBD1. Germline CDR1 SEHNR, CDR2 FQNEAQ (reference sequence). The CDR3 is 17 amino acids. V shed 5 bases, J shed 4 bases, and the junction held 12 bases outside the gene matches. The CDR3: CASSLVPGQGGNQPQHF. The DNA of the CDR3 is TGTGCCAGCAGCCTCGTCCCGGGACAGGGTGGTAATCAGCCCCAGCATTTT.

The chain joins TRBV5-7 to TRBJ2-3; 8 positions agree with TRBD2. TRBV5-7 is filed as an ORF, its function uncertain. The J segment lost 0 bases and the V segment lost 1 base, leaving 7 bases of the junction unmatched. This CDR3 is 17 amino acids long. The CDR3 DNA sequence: TGTGCCAGCAGCTTGACTAGCGGAGGGGGGAGCACAGATACGCAGTATTTT. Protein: CASSLTSGGGSTDTQYF.

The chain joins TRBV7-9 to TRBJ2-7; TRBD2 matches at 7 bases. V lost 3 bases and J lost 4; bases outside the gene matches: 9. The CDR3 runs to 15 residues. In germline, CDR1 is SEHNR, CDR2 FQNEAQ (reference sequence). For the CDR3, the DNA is TGTGCCAGCAGCTTGGGGGGGAGTATAACTTACGAGCAGTACTTC. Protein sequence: CASSLGGSITYEQYF. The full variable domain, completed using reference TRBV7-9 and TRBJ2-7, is DTGVSQNPRHKITKRGQNVTFRCDPISEHNRLYWYRQTLGQGPEFLTYFQNEAQLEKSRLLSDRFSAERPKGSFSTLEIQRTEQGDSAMYLCASSLGGSITYEQYFGPGTRLTVT.

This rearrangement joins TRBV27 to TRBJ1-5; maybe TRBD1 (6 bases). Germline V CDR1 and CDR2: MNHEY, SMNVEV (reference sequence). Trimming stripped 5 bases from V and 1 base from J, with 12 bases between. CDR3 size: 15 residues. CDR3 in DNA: TGTGCCAGCAGTGACCGGGGGCGAAGCAATCAGCCCCAGCATTTT. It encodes CASSDRGRSNQPQHF.

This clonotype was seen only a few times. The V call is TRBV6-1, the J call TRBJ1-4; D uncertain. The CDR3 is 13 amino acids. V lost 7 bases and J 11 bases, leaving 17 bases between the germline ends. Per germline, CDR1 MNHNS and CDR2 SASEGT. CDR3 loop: CASTTTNAGKLFF. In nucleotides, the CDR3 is TGTGCCAGCACAACAACTAACGCGGGGAAACTGTTTTTT.

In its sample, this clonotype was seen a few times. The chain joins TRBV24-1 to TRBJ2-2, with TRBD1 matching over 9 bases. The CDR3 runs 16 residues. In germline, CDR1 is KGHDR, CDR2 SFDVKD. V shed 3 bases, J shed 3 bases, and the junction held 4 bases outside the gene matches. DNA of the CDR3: TGTGCCACCAGTGATCTGGGACAGGGAGACACCGGGGAGCTGTTTTTT. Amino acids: CATSDLGQGDTGELFF.

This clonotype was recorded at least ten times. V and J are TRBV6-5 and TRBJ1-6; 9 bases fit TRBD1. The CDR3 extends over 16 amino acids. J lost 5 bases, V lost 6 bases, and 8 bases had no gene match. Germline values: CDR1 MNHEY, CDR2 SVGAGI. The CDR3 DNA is TGTGCCAGCAGCCGGGGGACAGGGCTTAATAATTCACCCCTCCACTTT. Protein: CASSRGTGLNNSPLHF.

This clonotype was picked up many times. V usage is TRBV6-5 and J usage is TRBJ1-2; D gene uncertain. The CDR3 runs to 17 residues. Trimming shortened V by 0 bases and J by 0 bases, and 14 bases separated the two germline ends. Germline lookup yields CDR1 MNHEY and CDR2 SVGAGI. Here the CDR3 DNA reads TGTGCCAGCAGTTACTCGCGTTGGGCTCTCTCTAACTATGGCTACACCTTC. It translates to CASSYSRWALSNYGYTF.